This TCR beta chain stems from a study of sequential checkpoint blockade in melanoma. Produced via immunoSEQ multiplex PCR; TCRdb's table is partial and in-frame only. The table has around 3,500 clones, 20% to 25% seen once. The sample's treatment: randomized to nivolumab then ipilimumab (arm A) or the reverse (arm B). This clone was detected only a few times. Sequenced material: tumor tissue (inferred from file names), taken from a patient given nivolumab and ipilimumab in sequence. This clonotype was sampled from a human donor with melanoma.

The CDR3 region is CAWSVTGRGSNQPQHF. The CDR3 bases are TGTGCCTGGAGCGTGACAGGGAGAGGAAGCAATCAGCCCCAGCATTTT. The gene calls are TRBV30 and TRBJ1-5, with 7 bases aligning to TRBD1. With V trimmed by 3 bases and J by 1 base, 9 bases remained unmatched. The CDR3 extends over 16 amino acids. Germline lookup yields CDR1 GTSNPN and CDR2 SVGIG (reference sequence).